A single sample is the source of the 10 T cell receptor beta chains below, sequenced in a study of T cells after yellow fever vaccination. In TCRdb, the 5' RACE reads were re-called with MiXCR into one record per CDR3 protein. This table has roughly 250,000 distinct CDR3 sequences, 10% to 15% appearing once. The sequenced sample was CD4+ T cells sorted from PBMCs, obtained 45 days after the yellow fever booster vaccination. These receptors were obtained from a man aged 30 to 39 who received the YFV17D yellow fever vaccine.

The rearrangement joins TRBV13 to TRBJ2-3, with 7 positions matching TRBD1. V lost 0 bases and J lost 4; bases outside the gene matches: 10. CDR1 is PRHDT and CDR2 is FYEKMQ in the germline V gene (reference sequence). There are 17 residues in the CDR3. The DNA for the CDR3 is TGTGCCAGCAGCTTAGGCCCCGGTCAGGGGGTACCAGATACGCAGTATTTT. This translates into CASSLGPGQGVPDTQYF.

V and J are TRBV6-1 and TRBJ2-7; D might be TRBD1 (6 bases). The CDR3 loop spans 14 amino acids. CDR1 is MNHNS, CDR2 SASEGT, per germline. V was pared by 4 bases and J by 5 bases, with 15 bases between. The CDR3 region is CASSGVGQRHEQYF. The DNA of the CDR3 is TGTGCCAGCAGTGGGGTCGGACAGCGCCACGAGCAGTACTTC.

The chain joins TRBV10-3 to TRBJ2-2; D possibly corresponds to TRBD1 (5 bases). Germline values: CDR1 ENHRY, CDR2 SYGVKD. The CDR3 is made up of 19 amino acids. V lost 2 bases and J lost 6, with 25 bases in between. The CDR3 DNA reads as TGTGCCATCAGTGAGCCCGGCAGGGTCCATAACTACAACGCCGGGGAGCTGTTTTTT. Translated: CAISEPGRVHNYNAGELFF.

The chain uses TRBV4-1 and TRBJ2-7; D is ambiguous. The CDR3 consists of 14 residues. CDR1 MGHRA and CDR2 YSYEKL come from the germline V gene. V shed 4 bases and J shed 7 bases, with 17 bases lying between them. In DNA form, the CDR3 reads TGCGCCAGCAGCCCGACTTACTCCTACGGTGAGCAGTACTTC. Its protein is CASSPTYSYGEQYF.

This chain connects TRBV12-3 or TRBV12-4 to TRBJ2-4, with D perhaps matching TRBD1 or TRBD2 (6 bases each). Trimming removed 1 base from V and 8 bases from J, with 15 bases in between. The CDR3 is made up of 15 amino acids. CDR3 residues: CASSLGGARSYIQYF. CDR3 in DNA: TGTGCCAGCAGTTTAGGGGGGGCGCGTAGCTACATTCAGTACTTC.

The genes are TRBV7-8 and TRBJ2-3, with a possible D match to TRBD2 (6 bases). Trimming took 3 bases from V and 1 from J, leaving 8 bases between them. The CDR3 sequence is 14 residues long. The germline CDR1 and CDR2 sequences are SGHVS and FQNEAQ. DNA of the CDR3: TGTGCCAGCAGCTTTGCTAGCGGCACAGATACGCAGTATTTT. Translating it yields CASSFASGTDTQYF.

This clonotype was detected a few times. The chain joins TRBV27 to TRBJ2-1; no reliable D call. This CDR3 spans 11 amino acids. Germline assignment: CDR1 MNHEY and CDR2 SMNVEV (reference sequence). Trimming stripped 4 bases from V and 10 bases from J, with 8 bases between. In DNA, the CDR3 is TGTGCCAGCAGTTACCACCTAGAGCAGTTCTTC. This translates into CASSYHLEQFF.

This clonotype showed up many times. The genes are TRBV12-3 or TRBV12-4 and TRBJ2-1, with D possibly matching TRBD2 (5 bases). Trimming left V 6 bases short and J 0 bases short, with 15 bases between. The CDR3 is made up of 16 amino acids. The CDR3: CASRKAAGSSYNEQFF. CDR3 bases: TGTGCCAGCAGAAAAGCGGCGGGCAGCTCCTACAATGAGCAGTTCTTC.

V is TRBV5-4 and J is TRBJ2-7; maybe TRBD2 (7 bases). CDR3 length: 15 amino acids. V gave up 4 bases and J gave up 1 base, with 15 bases separating them. The germline V gene encodes CDR1 SGHNT and CDR2 YYREEE (reference sequence). In DNA, the CDR3 is TGTGCCAGCAGCACCGAGGGGGGGTCTTCCTACGAGCAGTACTTC. Amino acids: CASSTEGGSSYEQYF.

This clonotype was seen at least ten times. The chain combines TRBV20-1 with TRBJ2-4; 7 positions match TRBD1. The germline V gene has CDR1 DFQATT and CDR2 SNEGSKA (reference sequence). The CDR3 has 16 amino acids. V shed 5 bases and J 0 bases; nucleotides not matched to a gene: 10. The CDR3 nucleotides are TGCAGTGCTGGAGCACGACAGGGCTTAGCCAAAAACATTCAGTACTTC. Translating it yields CSAGARQGLAKNIQYF.